The 21 T cell receptor beta chains in this list originate from one sample, sequenced in a study of regulatory T cells in long-lasting Graves disease (dated by TCRdb to about 2021). The time point label on this specimen signifies: persistent/refractory GD, antithyroid drugs over 5 years with positive TRAb. For both TCR sequencing and RNA sequencing, RNA was extracted from PBMCs using TRIzol. The library came from multiplex PCR. The data were produced on an Illumina HiSeq 4000. iRepertoire HTBI primers and Arm-PCR amplification of CDR3 regions were used to construct TCR beta libraries. The public sequencing data were trimmed at Q25 with fastp and processed into clonotypes with MiXCR by TCRdb, which kept only in-frame beta chains. Every CDR3 protein is listed once, alongside the most common genes and DNA of its rows. This sample is represented by roughly 450,000 distinct CDR3 sequences; roughly 23% of them were singletons. Less than 15% of the sample is taken by the ten largest.

The material sequenced was peripheral blood mononuclear cells (PBMCs), taken when the disease was refractory, from a patient treated with antithyroid drugs. The receptors come from a female donor with Graves disease.

V is TRBV5-6 and J is TRBJ2-7, with 8 bases fitting TRBD1. CDR1 and CDR2 (germline): SGHDT, YYEEEE. CDR3 size: 16 residues. J gave up 5 bases and V 3 bases, and 13 bases lay outside the gene matches. The CDR3 sequence: CASSWGTGRASDEQYF. CDR3 coding DNA: TGTGCCAGCAGCTGGGGGACAGGCAGGGCGTCGGACGAGCAGTACTTC.

This clonotype came up many times. The chain combines TRBV5-1 with TRBJ1-2; D may be TRBD1 (6 bases). The germline CDR1 and CDR2 sequences are SGHRS and YFSETQ. The V end lost 1 base, the J end lost 8 bases, and 9 bases lay between the germline ends. The CDR3 loop spans 12 amino acids. CDR3 nucleotides: TGCGCCAGCAGCTTGAAGGGGGACGGCTACACCTTC. Its protein is CASSLKGDGYTF. Combining the CDR3 with reference TRBV5-1 and TRBJ1-2 gives the whole variable domain KAGVTQTPRYLIKTRGQQVTLSCSPISGHRSVSWYQQTPGQGLQFLFEYFSETQRNKGNFPGRFSGRQFSNSRSEMNVSTLELGDSALYLCASSLKGDGYTFGSGTRLTVV.

This clonotype occurred a few times. CDR3 loop: CASTVARDFYEQYF. The DNA for the CDR3 is TGTGCCAGCACCGTCGCCCGGGATTTTTACGAGCAGTACTTC. V usage is TRBV7-2 and J usage is TRBJ2-7; the D gene is possibly TRBD2 (5 bases). The germline V gene has CDR1 SGHTA and CDR2 FQGNSA. Trimming cost V 7 bases and J 4 bases, with 17 bases left between them. This CDR3 has 14 residues.

Many counts were recorded for this clonotype. The rearrangement links TRBV7-2 to TRBJ2-5; 9 bases map to TRBD2. Germline CDR1 SGHTA, CDR2 FQGNSA. V shed 1 base, J shed 5 bases, and the junction held 8 bases outside the gene matches. This CDR3 contains 16 residues. CDR3 in DNA: TGTGCCAGCAGCTTAGGGCCAGCGGGGGGTCCGGAGACCCAGTACTTC. Translated, it gives CASSLGPAGGPETQYF.

The chain is built from TRBV6-2 or TRBV6-3 and TRBJ2-5; D unresolved. Germline V CDR1 and CDR2: MNHEY, SVGEGT. Trimming took 7 bases from V and 3 from J, leaving 12 bases between them. CDR3 length: 13 amino acids. This CDR3 is CASIRTPEETQYF. CDR3 DNA sequence: TGTGCCAGCATTCGGACCCCTGAAGAGACCCAGTACTTC.

The rearrangement joins TRBV4-3 to TRBJ2-5; a possible D gene is TRBD2 (7 bases). V lost 3 bases, J lost 4 bases, and 15 bases lay in between. This CDR3 is built from 15 residues. Germline V gives CDR1 LGHNA, CDR2 YSLEER. As DNA, the CDR3 is TGCGCCAGCAGCCAGGCTAGGGGGGGGCCAGAGACCCAGTACTTC. This gives the protein CASSQARGGPETQYF.

The chain employs TRBV3-1 and TRBJ2-2; 14 bases line up with TRBD2. The CDR3 spans 16 residues. Germline values: CDR1 LGHDT, CDR2 YNNKEL (reference sequence). After removal of 3 bases from V and 4 bases from J, the junction contained 1 base not matched to a gene. The CDR3 DNA sequence: TGTGCCAGCAGCCAGGGACTAGCGGGGGTCACCGGGGAGCTGTTTTTT. Encoded protein: CASSQGLAGVTGELFF.

The chain links TRBV11-2 to TRBJ1-5; D remains ambiguous. The CDR3 extends over 17 amino acids. CDR1 is SGHAT, CDR2 FQNNGV, per germline. V dropped 2 bases and J dropped 0 bases, with 14 bases sitting between them. The CDR3 DNA follows: TGTGCCAGCAGCTTAAGAAATGAGACACTTAGCAATCAGCCCCAGCATTTT. As protein: CASSLRNETLSNQPQHF.

This clonotype has ten or more counts. The chain uses TRBV2 and TRBJ2-1, with D perhaps TRBD1 (6 bases). Germline CDR1 is SNHLY and CDR2 is FYNNEI. The CDR3 loop spans 13 amino acids. V was cut by 5 bases and J by 2 bases, with 7 bases left in between. DNA for the CDR3: TGTGCCAGCAGTTCAGGGGCCTACAATGAGCAGTTCTTC. Translating gives CASSSGAYNEQFF.

This clonotype came up many times. This chain connects TRBV24-1 to TRBJ1-4; TRBD1 aligns across 7 bases. Germline CDR1 reads KGHDR; CDR2 reads SFDVKD. The CDR3 loop spans 14 amino acids. The V segment lost 3 bases and the J segment 7 bases; nucleotides outside the gene matches: 4. The CDR3 here is CATSDTGAAEKLFF. The CDR3 nucleotides read TGTGCCACCAGTGATACAGGGGCGGCTGAAAAACTGTTTTTT.

V and J are TRBV20-1 and TRBJ1-5, with 7 bases identical to TRBD1. There are 14 residues in the CDR3. Trimming at V came to 6 bases and at J to 2 bases, leaving 7 bases not matched to a gene. Germline loops: CDR1 DFQATT, CDR2 SNEGSKA (reference sequence). The CDR3: CSAEVTGGNQPQHF. The CDR3 DNA reads TGCAGTGCCGAAGTAACAGGGGGCAATCAGCCCCAGCATTTT.

This rearrangement joins TRBV19 to TRBJ1-2; 7 bases map to TRBD1. The germline V gene encodes CDR1 LNHDA and CDR2 SQIVND (reference sequence). The J segment lost 4 bases and the V segment lost 3 bases, leaving 8 bases of the junction unmatched. CDR3 length: 15 residues. CDR3 in DNA: TGTGCCAGTAGTATCGGAGGGGGCTTAAGCTATGGCTACACCTTC. This translates into CASSIGGGLSYGYTF.

In its sample, this clonotype was seen a few times. The rearrangement uses TRBV7-2 and TRBJ2-2; TRBD2 might be the D (6 bases). Per germline, CDR1 SGHTA and CDR2 FQGNSA. The CDR3 spans 15 residues. The ends were cut back, 7 bases at V and 1 base at J, with 13 bases in the middle. CDR3 region: CASNPSGVNTGELFF. DNA of the CDR3: TGTGCCAGCAACCCCTCGGGGGTGAACACCGGGGAGCTGTTTTTT. The full variable domain, completed using reference TRBV7-2 and TRBJ2-2, is GAGVSQSPSNKVTEKGKDVELRCDPISGHTALYWYRQSLGQGLEFLIYFQGNSAPDKSGLPSDRFSAERTGGSVSTLTIQRTQQEDSAVYLCASNPSGVNTGELFFGEGSRLTVL.

This chain uses TRBV11-3 with TRBJ2-7; no firm D call. V was shortened by 2 bases and J by 2 bases, with 19 bases between the two germline ends. Per the germline V gene, CDR1 is SGHNT and CDR2 is YENEEA. CDR3 length equals 17 residues. The CDR3 is CASSLTSWWESTYEQYF. As DNA, the CDR3 is TGTGCCAGCAGCTTAACAAGTTGGTGGGAATCTACCTACGAGCAGTACTTC. The whole variable domain, filled in from reference TRBV11-3 and TRBJ2-7, reads EAGVVQSPRYKIIEKKQPVAFWCNPISGHNTLYWYLQNLGQGPELLIRYENEEAVDDSQLPKDRFSAERLKGVDSTLKIQPAELGDSAVYLCASSLTSWWESTYEQYFGPGTRLTVT.

The table lists this clonotype with a few counts. This chain links TRBV30 with TRBJ1-1; D remains ambiguous. Germline-derived CDR1 and CDR2 are GTSNPN and SVGIG (reference sequence). This CDR3 spans 12 amino acids. V dropped 3 bases and J dropped 0 bases, with 5 bases sitting between them. CDR3 DNA sequence: TGTGCCTGGAGAACGGTGAACACTGAAGCTTTCTTT. Its translation is CAWRTVNTEAFF.

About this clonotype itself: This sequence may be a read error, since a much larger clone differs from it by one base. The chain couples TRBV6-9 to TRBJ1-4; no clear D. This CDR3 is built from 13 residues. Between the trimmed V and J ends, which lost 4 bases and 5 bases, there was a span of 8 bases. Germline CDR1 and CDR2: MNHGY and SVAAGI. CDR3 protein: CASSFSQNEKLFF. DNA for the CDR3: TGTGCCAGCAGTTTTTCACAGAATGAAAAACTGTTTTTT.

This clonotype has at least ten counts. Here the CDR3 reads CASRPGLESYEQYF. For the CDR3, the DNA is TGTGCCAGCCGCCCGGGACTAGAATCCTACGAGCAGTACTTC. V is TRBV27 and J is TRBJ2-7, with 8 bases matching TRBD2. V lost 8 bases to trimming and J lost 1 base; unmatched junction nucleotides: 7. Germline V gene lookup returns CDR1 MNHEY and CDR2 SMNVEV (reference sequence). The CDR3 runs 14 residues.

This clonotype appeared a single time. The genes are TRBV11-1 and TRBJ2-5; D unclear. The J call may not be correct, given that the DNA end is closer to TRBJ2-1. The CDR3 contains 15 residues. Germline CDR1 reads SGHAT; CDR2 reads FQDESV (reference sequence). Here the CDR3 reads CASSLSPLGFNEQFF. DNA for the CDR3: TGTGCCAGCAGCTTATCGCCCCTGGGGTTCAATGAGCAGTTCTTC.

This clonotype was observed a handful of times. This chain connects TRBV11-2 to TRBJ2-3; TRBD2 matches 7 bases. The germline gives CDR1 SGHAT, CDR2 FQNNGV. The V gene end was trimmed by 2 bases and the J gene end by 2 bases; junction bases not matched to a gene: 7. The CDR3 contains 16 residues. In DNA form, the CDR3 reads TGTGCCAGCAGCTTATCGGCGGGAGTTATCACAGATACGCAGTATTTT. Translation gives CASSLSAGVITDTQYF.

J is TRBJ2-2 and V is TRBV4-1; D is perhaps TRBD2 (6 bases). Germline CDR1 and CDR2: MGHRA and YSYEKL. Between the trimmed V and J ends, which lost 4 bases and 5 bases, there was a span of 14 bases. The CDR3 is 15 residues long. The chain's CDR3 is CASSRQGDFTGELFF. The CDR3 coding sequence is TGCGCCAGCAGCCGACAAGGGGACTTTACCGGGGAGCTGTTTTTT.

The rearrangement joins TRBV12-3 or TRBV12-4 to TRBJ2-3; perhaps TRBD1 as D (6 bases). V was clipped by 5 bases and J by 4 bases, with 19 bases between them. This CDR3 is 16 amino acids long. The CDR3 here is CASSPPGAGRADTQYF. The CDR3 DNA reads TGTGCCAGCAGTCCCCCAGGGGCGGGTAGGGCAGATACGCAGTATTTT.